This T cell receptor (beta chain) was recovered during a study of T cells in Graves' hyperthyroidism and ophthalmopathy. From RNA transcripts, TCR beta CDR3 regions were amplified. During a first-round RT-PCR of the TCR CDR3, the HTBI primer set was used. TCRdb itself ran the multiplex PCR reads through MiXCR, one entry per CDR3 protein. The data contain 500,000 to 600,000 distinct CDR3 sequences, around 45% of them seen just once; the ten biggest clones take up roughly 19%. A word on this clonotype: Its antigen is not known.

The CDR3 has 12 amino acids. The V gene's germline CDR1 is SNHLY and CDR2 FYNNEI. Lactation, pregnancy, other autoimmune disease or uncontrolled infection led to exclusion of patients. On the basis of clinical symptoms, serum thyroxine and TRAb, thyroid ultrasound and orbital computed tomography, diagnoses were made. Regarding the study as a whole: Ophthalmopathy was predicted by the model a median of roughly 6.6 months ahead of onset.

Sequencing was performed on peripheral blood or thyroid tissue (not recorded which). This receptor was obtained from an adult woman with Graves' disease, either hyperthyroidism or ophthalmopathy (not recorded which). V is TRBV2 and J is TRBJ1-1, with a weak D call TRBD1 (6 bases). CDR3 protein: CARSGVNTEAFF. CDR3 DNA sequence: TGTGCTAGGTCAGGGGTGAACACTGAAGCTTTCTTT.